A single sample gave rise to the 27 T cell receptor beta chains below, sequenced in a study of siplizumab effects on memory and regulatory T cells. Mixed lymphocyte reaction cells underwent less than seven days of coculture at 37°C. Assay: immunoSEQ multiplex PCR; the TCRdb copy retains only in-frame clones and omits some. The sample includes almost 20,000 clones, roughly 40% of them seen just once. No antigen is known for these receptors. Specimen: CFSE-low (dividing) CD4+ T cells sorted from an allogeneic mixed lymphocyte reaction. All receptors derive from a human donor in good health; the cells came from an allogeneic mixed lymphocyte reaction. Some clones in this sample may be carry-over from other donors' samples.

This chain connects TRBV5-1 to TRBJ2-7, with 7 positions matching TRBD1. CDR1 is SGHRS, CDR2 YFSETQ, per germline. This CDR3 has 14 residues. V lost 3 bases, J lost 0 bases, and 3 bases stayed unmatched. The CDR3 DNA reads as TGCGCCAGCAGCTCACAGGGGAACTCCTACGAGCAGTACTTC. The encoded protein is CASSSQGNSYEQYF.

The V and J genes are TRBV2 and TRBJ1-1; no firm D call. This CDR3 has 14 residues. V was cut by 7 bases and J by 0 bases, with 12 bases left in between. Per the germline V gene, CDR1 is SNHLY and CDR2 is FYNNEI. The CDR3 spells CASKARLVNTEAFF. CDR3 nucleotides: TGTGCCAGCAAGGCGAGGCTCGTGAACACTGAAGCTTTCTTT.

The CDR3: CSVLLINYGYTF. CDR3 in DNA: TGCAGCGTTCTACTTATTAACTATGGCTACACCTTC. J is TRBJ1-2 and V is TRBV29-1; D unclear. This CDR3 is 12 amino acids long. CDR1 is SQVTM, CDR2 ANQGSEA, per germline. V lost 5 bases and J 1 base, leaving 8 bases between the germline ends.

The V call is TRBV6-6, the J call TRBJ1-4, with 7 bases aligning to TRBD1. The germline V gene encodes CDR1 MNHNY and CDR2 SVGAGI (reference sequence). After removal of 6 bases from V and 0 bases from J, the junction contained 4 bases not matched to a gene. The CDR3 has 15 amino acids. The CDR3 loop is CASSLQGTTNEKLFF. For the CDR3, the DNA is TGTGCCAGCAGCTTACAGGGGACAACTAATGAAAAACTGTTTTTT.

The chain joins TRBV7-9 to TRBJ2-7; possibly TRBD2 for D (6 bases). V was clipped by 4 bases and J by 3 bases, with 19 bases between them. The CDR3 runs to 16 residues. The V gene's germline CDR1 is SEHNR and CDR2 FQNEAQ (reference sequence). In DNA form, the CDR3 reads TGTGCCAGCAGCTCAATACGGGACTCTCATCTCTACGAGCAGTACTTC. It translates to CASSSIRDSHLYEQYF. The full variable domain, with the rest looked up from reference TRBV7-9 and TRBJ2-7, is DTGVSQNPRHKITKRGQNVTFRCDPISEHNRLYWYRQTLGQGPEFLTYFQNEAQLEKSRLLSDRFSAERPKGSFSTLEIQRTEQGDSAMYLCASSSIRDSHLYEQYFGPGTRLTVT.

This chain joins TRBV19 and TRBJ1-2, with D unresolved. Per the germline V gene, CDR1 is LNHDA and CDR2 is SQIVND (reference sequence). V was trimmed by 5 bases and J by 4 bases, leaving 17 bases between them. The CDR3 has 15 amino acids. The CDR3 DNA reads TGTGCCAGTAGTTCCGGGCAGGCGACACCCTATGGCTACACCTTC. Translated, it gives CASSSGQATPYGYTF.

This clone was counted between two and nine times. The chain combines TRBV15 with TRBJ2-1, with D perhaps matching TRBD2 (5 bases). The germline V gene has CDR1 LNHNV and CDR2 YYDKDF (reference sequence). The CDR3 totals 14 residues. V lost 3 bases and J lost 2, with 8 bases in between. CDR3 residues: CATSRDFPYNEQFF. CDR3 nucleotide sequence: TGTGCCACCAGCAGGGACTTTCCCTACAATGAGCAGTTCTTC.

This clone has more than one count but fewer than ten. The genes are TRBV7-7 and TRBJ2-5; 7 positions agree with TRBD1. CDR1 and CDR2 (germline): SSHAT, FNYEAQ (reference sequence). The junction had 10 bases not matched to a gene; V was cut back by 5 bases and J by 4 bases. This CDR3 has 15 residues. Here the CDR3 DNA reads TGTGCCAGCAGCACAGACAGGGTGGGGGCAGAGACCCAGTACTTC. Its protein is CASSTDRVGAETQYF. Together with reference TRBV7-7 and TRBJ2-5, the CDR3 gives the full variable domain: GAGVSQSPRYKVTKRGQDVTLRCDPISSHATLYWYQQALGQGPEFLTYFNYEAQPDKSGLPSDRFSAERPEGSISTLTIQRTEQRDSAMYRCASSTDRVGAETQYFGPGTRLLVL.

This CDR3 reads CASSLIYKTGELFF. The CDR3 bases are TGTGCCAGCAGCTTAATTTACAAGACCGGGGAGCTGTTTTTT. The chain joins TRBV7-9 to TRBJ2-2; D not certain. This CDR3 region has 14 residues. With 2 bases removed from V and 5 bases from J, the gap between germline ends came to 9 bases. Germline CDR1 is SEHNR and CDR2 is FQNEAQ (reference sequence).

In its sample, this clone was seen many times. The genes are TRBV2 and TRBJ2-7; D is ambiguous. This CDR3 region has 13 residues. Trimming left V 5 bases short and J 0 bases short, with 8 bases between. Germline CDR1 reads SNHLY; CDR2 reads FYNNEI. This chain's CDR3 is CASSLRSSYEQYF. The CDR3 DNA sequence: TGTGCCAGCAGTCTCAGGAGCTCCTACGAGCAGTACTTC.

About this clone: The junction departs from the called germline gene at one end, perhaps through a read error. The chain links TRBV5-1 to TRBJ1-1, with a possible D match to TRBD1 (5 bases). The V gene's germline CDR1 is SGHRS and CDR2 YFSETQ. The CDR3 extends over 13 amino acids. CDR3 amino acids: CASSLFQGGEAFF. CDR3 DNA: TGTGCCAGCAGCTTATTCCAGGGAGGTGAAGCTTTCTTT.

The CDR3 loop reads CASSDRSPGLRNQPQHF. The CDR3 DNA follows: TGTGCCAGCAGTGATAGGTCACCGGGACTGCGCAATCAGCCCCAGCATTTT. The chain combines TRBV2 with TRBJ1-5; D might be TRBD1 (5 bases). Germline CDR1 and CDR2: SNHLY and FYNNEI. V lost 3 bases and J 2 bases, leaving 17 bases between the germline ends. This CDR3 contains 17 residues.

This clone has more than one count but fewer than ten. Within the sample, other DNA sequences also encode this same CDR3. V usage is TRBV5-1 and J usage is TRBJ1-2, with D possibly TRBD1 on 6 matching bases. V shed 1 base and J shed 7 bases, with 11 bases lying between them. The CDR3 length is 13 residues. Germline CDR1 SGHRS, CDR2 YFSETQ. CDR3 in amino acids: CASSLSGGGGYTF. For the CDR3, the DNA is TGCGCCAGCAGCTTGTCGGGAGGGGGTGGCTACACCTTC.

This clone was observed a few times. This chain joins TRBV29-1 and TRBJ1-1; tentatively, D is TRBD1 (6 bases). Germline values: CDR1 SQVTM, CDR2 ANQGSEA. This CDR3 has 14 residues. Trimming removed 5 bases from V and 7 bases from J, with 20 bases in between. The CDR3 reads CSVTKWGTPDEAFF. The CDR3 coding sequence is TGCAGCGTTACGAAATGGGGGACACCTGATGAAGCTTTCTTT.

The chain joins TRBV9 to TRBJ2-1; TRBD2 aligns across 9 bases. The CDR3 contains 15 residues. Germline CDR1 SGDLS, CDR2 YYNGEE. V lost 0 bases to trimming and J lost 4 bases; unmatched junction nucleotides: 2. This CDR3 reads CASSVGLAEYNEQFF. The CDR3 DNA follows: TGTGCCAGCAGCGTAGGACTAGCGGAATACAATGAGCAGTTCTTC.

By share, this clone counts as medium-sized. This same CDR3 is encoded by further DNA sequences in the sample. The chain is built from TRBV6-5 and TRBJ1-2; D is ambiguous. This CDR3 spans 15 amino acids. With 0 bases removed from V and 4 bases from J, the gap between germline ends came to 12 bases. Germline V gives CDR1 MNHEY, CDR2 SVGAGI. In DNA form, the CDR3 reads TGTGCCAGCAGTTACTCCCGGGCTATGGGCTATGGCTACACCTTC. Translating gives CASSYSRAMGYGYTF.

The chain links TRBV9 to TRBJ2-3; 12 bases match TRBD2. Germline V gene lookup returns CDR1 SGDLS and CDR2 YYNGEE. The CDR3 is 18 residues long. Trimming removed 4 bases from V and 1 base from J; junction bases left unmatched: 10. CDR3 nucleotide sequence: TGTGCCAGCAGCCGGGCCCTAGCGGGAGGGCCCGGCACAGATACGCAGTATTTT. It is translated as CASSRALAGGPGTDTQYF. Supplemented by reference TRBV9 and TRBJ2-3, the full variable domain reads DSGVTQTPKHLITATGQRVTLRCSPRSGDLSVYWYQQSLDQGLQFLIQYYNGEERAKGNILERFSAQQFPDLHSELNLSSLELGDSALYFCASSRALAGGPGTDTQYFGPGTRLTVL.

The J gene is TRBJ2-7, the V gene TRBV9; 9 bases fit TRBD1. Trimming at V came to 3 bases and at J to 5 bases, leaving 3 bases not matched to a gene. This CDR3 spans 13 amino acids. Germline V CDR1 and CDR2: SGDLS, YYNGEE. In DNA, the CDR3 is TGTGCCAGCAGCGCGGGGACAGGGCACGAGCAGTACTTC. Its translation is CASSAGTGHEQYF.

The rearrangement joins TRBV10-3 to TRBJ2-2; TRBD1 agrees at 11 bases. Germline V CDR1 and CDR2: ENHRY, SYGVKD. Trimming took 0 bases from V and 6 from J; bases not matched to a gene: 0. This CDR3 is built from 15 residues. The CDR3: CAISESGQGAGELFF. DNA for the CDR3: TGTGCCATCAGTGAGTCGGGACAGGGGGCCGGGGAGCTGTTTTTT.

This chain joins TRBV11-2 and TRBJ2-5; possible D gene TRBD2, 5 bases. CDR1 is SGHAT, CDR2 FQNNGV, per germline. Trimming stripped 5 bases from V and 3 bases from J, with 13 bases between. The CDR3 is 14 residues long. This CDR3 reads CASSPFSREETQYF. The CDR3 bases are TGTGCCAGCAGCCCTTTTTCGCGGGAAGAGACCCAGTACTTC.

Turning to this clone: The junction departs from the called germline gene at one end, perhaps through a read error. This rearrangement joins TRBV6-5 to TRBJ2-2, with D perhaps matching TRBD1 (5 bases). The length of the CDR3 is 13 residues. The germline gives CDR1 MNHEY, CDR2 SVGAGI. The CDR3 region is CVSTGSNTGELFF. The CDR3 region has the DNA TGTGTCAGCACAGGCTCGAACACCGGGGAGCTGTTTTTT.

Only a few counts were recorded for this clone. V usage is TRBV6-5 and J usage is TRBJ2-5, with a tentative D call TRBD2 (5 bases). Germline-derived CDR1 and CDR2 are MNHEY and SVGAGI. V shed 6 bases and J shed 5 bases, with 10 bases lying between them. This CDR3 region has 12 residues. DNA of the CDR3: TGTGCCAGCAGAGAGGGTCCCGAGACCCAGTACTTC. As protein: CASREGPETQYF.

V is TRBV2 and J is TRBJ2-1; D not certain. V was shortened by 1 base and J by 8 bases, with 12 bases between the two germline ends. The CDR3 is made up of 14 amino acids. CDR1 is SNHLY and CDR2 is FYNNEI in the germline V gene. The CDR3 nucleotides are TGTGCCAGCAGTGAAGGTTTCGGCCGGGATGAGCAGTTCTTC. Protein product: CASSEGFGRDEQFF.

The genes are TRBV5-1 and TRBJ2-7; possibly TRBD1 or TRBD2 for D (7 bases each). Germline values: CDR1 SGHRS, CDR2 YFSETQ. The germline V and J ends were trimmed by 2 bases and 5 bases, with 14 bases remaining between them. This CDR3 region has 14 residues. This chain's CDR3 is CASSLKTGRDEQYF. The CDR3 bases are TGCGCCAGCAGCTTAAAGACAGGGAGGGACGAGCAGTACTTC.

The gene calls are TRBV6-5 and TRBJ2-7; D not resolved. Germline CDR1 is MNHEY and CDR2 is SVGAGI. This CDR3 has 15 residues. With 1 base removed from V and 5 bases from J, the gap between germline ends came to 15 bases. CDR3 coding DNA: TGTGCCAGCAGTTACTTACGGGTTATCCTTAACGAGCAGTACTTC. Encoded protein: CASSYLRVILNEQYF.

The chain employs TRBV30 and TRBJ2-1; 16 nucleotides agree with TRBD2. The CDR3 has 16 amino acids. V dropped 3 bases and J dropped 12; count of bases not matched to a gene: 11. Germline V gene lookup returns CDR1 GTSNPN and CDR2 SVGIG (reference sequence). The CDR3 sequence: CAWRSMGLAGGGGQFF. DNA of the CDR3: TGTGCCTGGAGATCGATGGGACTAGCGGGAGGGGGGGGGCAGTTCTTC.

The rearrangement joins TRBV7-2 to TRBJ2-3, with 7 bases aligning to TRBD2. Trimming removed 5 bases from V and 2 bases from J; junction bases left unmatched: 7. The germline V gene encodes CDR1 SGHTA and CDR2 FQGNSA. The CDR3 has 15 residues. The CDR3 DNA follows: TGTGCCAGCAGCGTGACGGGGGGAGACACAGATACGCAGTATTTT. Its protein product is CASSVTGGDTDTQYF.